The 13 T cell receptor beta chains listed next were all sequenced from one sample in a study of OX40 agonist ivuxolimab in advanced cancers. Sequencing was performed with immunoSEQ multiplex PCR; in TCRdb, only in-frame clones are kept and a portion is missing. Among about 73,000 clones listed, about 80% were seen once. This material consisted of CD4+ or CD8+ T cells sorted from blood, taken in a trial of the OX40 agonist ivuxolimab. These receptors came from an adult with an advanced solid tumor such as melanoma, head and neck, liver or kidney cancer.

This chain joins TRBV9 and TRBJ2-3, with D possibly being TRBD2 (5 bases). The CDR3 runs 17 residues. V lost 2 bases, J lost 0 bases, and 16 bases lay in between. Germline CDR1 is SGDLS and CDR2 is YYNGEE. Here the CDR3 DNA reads TGTGCCAGCAGCGTGGTTGCGGGCTCCGCTAGCACAGATACGCAGTATTTT. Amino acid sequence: CASSVVAGSASTDTQYF.

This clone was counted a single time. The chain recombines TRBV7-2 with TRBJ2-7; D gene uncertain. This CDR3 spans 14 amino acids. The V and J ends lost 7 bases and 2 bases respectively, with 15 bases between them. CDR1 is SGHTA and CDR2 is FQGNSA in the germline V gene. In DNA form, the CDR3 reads TGTGCCAGCACCGCGCCCTTTCTCCCCTACGAGCAGTACTTC. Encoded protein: CASTAPFLPYEQYF.

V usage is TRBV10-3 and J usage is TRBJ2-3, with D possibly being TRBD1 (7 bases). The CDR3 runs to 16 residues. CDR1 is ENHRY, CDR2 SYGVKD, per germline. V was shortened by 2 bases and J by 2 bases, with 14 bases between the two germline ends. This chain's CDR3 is CAISEGQGGATDTQYF. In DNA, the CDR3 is TGTGCCATCAGTGAGGGCCAGGGGGGAGCCACAGATACGCAGTATTTT.

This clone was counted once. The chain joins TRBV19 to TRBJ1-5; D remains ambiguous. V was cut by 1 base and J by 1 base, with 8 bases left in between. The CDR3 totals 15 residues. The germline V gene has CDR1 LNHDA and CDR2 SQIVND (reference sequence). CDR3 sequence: CASSIGHQSNQPQHF. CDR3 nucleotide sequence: TGTGCCAGTAGTATAGGGCACCAAAGCAATCAGCCCCAGCATTTT.

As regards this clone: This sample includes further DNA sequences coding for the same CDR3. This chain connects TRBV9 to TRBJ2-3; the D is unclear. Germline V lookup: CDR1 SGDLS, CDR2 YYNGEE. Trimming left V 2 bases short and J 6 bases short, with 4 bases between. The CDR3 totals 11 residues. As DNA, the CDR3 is TGTGCCAGCAGCGTTAGGGATACGCAGTATTTT. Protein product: CASSVRDTQYF.

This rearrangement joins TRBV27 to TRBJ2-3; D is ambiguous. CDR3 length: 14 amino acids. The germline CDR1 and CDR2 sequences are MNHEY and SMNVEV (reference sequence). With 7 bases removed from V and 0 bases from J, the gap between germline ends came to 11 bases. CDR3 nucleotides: TGTGCCAGCATCTCCTTACGAAGCACAGATACGCAGTATTTT. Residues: CASISLRSTDTQYF.

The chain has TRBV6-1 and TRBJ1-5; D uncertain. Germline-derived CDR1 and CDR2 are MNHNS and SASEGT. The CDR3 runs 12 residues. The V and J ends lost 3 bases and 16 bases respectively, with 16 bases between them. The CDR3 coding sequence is TGTGCCAGCAGTGATAGTATTGGTACGATTCATTTT. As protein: CASSDSIGTIHF.

The CDR3 spells CASSAMGQGHNYGYTF. In DNA form, the CDR3 reads TGTGCCAGCAGCGCAATGGGACAGGGACATAACTATGGCTACACCTTC. The chain carries TRBV7-5 and TRBJ1-2; the D call TRBD1 from the table was never checked on the DNA. TRBV7-5 is a known pseudogene. This CDR3 is 16 amino acids long.

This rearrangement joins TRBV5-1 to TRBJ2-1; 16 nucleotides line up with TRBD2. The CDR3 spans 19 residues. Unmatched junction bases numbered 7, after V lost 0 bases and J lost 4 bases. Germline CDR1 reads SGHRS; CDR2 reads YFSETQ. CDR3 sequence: CASSLAGTSGGAGYNEQFF. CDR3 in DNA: TGCGCCAGCAGCTTGGCCGGGACTAGCGGGGGGGCTGGGTACAATGAGCAGTTCTTC.

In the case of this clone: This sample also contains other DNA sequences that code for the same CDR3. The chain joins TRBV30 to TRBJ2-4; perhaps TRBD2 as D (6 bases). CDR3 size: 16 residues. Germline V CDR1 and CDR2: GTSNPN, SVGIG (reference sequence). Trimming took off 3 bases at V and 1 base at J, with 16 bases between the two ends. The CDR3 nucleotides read TGTGCCTGGAGCGCTGGTAGCGGAGTCGCCAAAAACATTCAGTACTTC. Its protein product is CAWSAGSGVAKNIQYF.

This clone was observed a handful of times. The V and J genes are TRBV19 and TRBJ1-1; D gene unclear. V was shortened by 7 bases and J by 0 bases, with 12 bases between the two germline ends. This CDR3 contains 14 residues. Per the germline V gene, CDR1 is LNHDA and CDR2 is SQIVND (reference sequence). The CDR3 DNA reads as TGTGCCAGTACTAAGTACGTCATGAACACTGAAGCTTTCTTT. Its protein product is CASTKYVMNTEAFF.

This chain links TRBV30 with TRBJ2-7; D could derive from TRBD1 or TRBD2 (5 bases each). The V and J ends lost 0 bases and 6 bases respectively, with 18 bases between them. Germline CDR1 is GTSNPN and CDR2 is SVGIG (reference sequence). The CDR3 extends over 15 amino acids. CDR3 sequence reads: CAWSVLDKDEGEQYF. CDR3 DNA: TGTGCCTGGAGTGTACTGGACAAGGATGAGGGCGAGCAGTACTTC.

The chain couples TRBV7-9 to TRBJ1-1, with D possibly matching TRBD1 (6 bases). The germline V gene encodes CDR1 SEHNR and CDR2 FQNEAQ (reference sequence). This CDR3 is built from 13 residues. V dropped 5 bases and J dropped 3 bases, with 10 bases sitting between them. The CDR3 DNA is TGTGCCAGCAGCCTACGACAGGACACTGAAGCTTTCTTT. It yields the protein CASSLRQDTEAFF.